This TCR beta chain is drawn from a study of T cell repertoires in cytomegalovirus infection. TCRdb analysed the reads with MiXCR anew, one entry per CDR3 protein. The data contain about 600,000 distinct CDR3 sequences, roughly 24% of them seen just once; the ten biggest clones take up roughly 8%. The CDR3 has 16 residues. V was trimmed by 6 bases and J by 4 bases, leaving 22 bases between them. Looked up from germline, CDR1 is DFQATT and CDR2 is SNEGSKA (reference sequence). Sequencing was done on a sample of CD8+ T cells from PBMCs. This TCR came from a human donor in good health (CMV status not recorded). Some clones in this sample may be carry-over from other donors' samples. V is TRBV20-1 and J is TRBJ2-1, with a tentative D call TRBD2 (7 bases). The CDR3 sequence: CSATGEGGGFYNEQFF. CDR3 nucleotides: TGCAGTGCCACCGGGGAGGGGGGAGGTTTTTACAATGAGCAGTTCTTC.